This T cell receptor (beta chain) originates from a study of T cells after posttransplantation cyclophosphamide. Notes on the study in general: Later post-transplant blood repertoires were often dominated by donor CD8+ memory clones.

In the case of this clone: No antigen is known for it.

Method: immunoSEQ multiplex PCR; TCRdb's copy keeps in-frame clones and lacks some. The table has around 50,000 clones, around 91% seen once; the top ten hold 2.5% to 4%. Germline CDR1 reads SEHNR; CDR2 reads FQNEAQ (reference sequence). This CDR3 contains 15 residues. V shed 5 bases and J shed 2 bases, with 14 bases lying between them. Input material: PBMCs. J is TRBJ2-3 and V is TRBV7-9; the D is unclear. The TCR sequence derives from a woman aged 45-65 years in good health and a related stem cell transplant donor. The CDR3 DNA reads as TGTGCCAGCAGCCCTCCCGGCGGTCCCACAGATACGCAGTATTTT. It is translated as CASSPPGGPTDTQYF.